This T cell receptor beta chain appears in the sequencing data of a study of blood T cell repertoires in COVID-19. On the study more broadly: Acute and convalescent COVID-19 samples came from the United States, Italy and Spain.

The CDR3 length is 15 residues. The germline CDR1 and CDR2 sequences are SGHRS and YFSETQ. The ends lost 6 bases at V and 4 bases at J; junction bases unmatched: 8. The assay was immunoSEQ multiplex PCR, and TCRdb's table has in-frame clones only and misses some. This table has 150,000 or so clones, 70% to 85% appearing once. The source of this sequence is a woman aged 80 or older with acute or convalescent COVID-19. This rearrangement joins TRBV5-1 to TRBJ2-2; 8 bases match TRBD1. Sequenced input: peripheral blood. DNA of the CDR3: TGCGCCAGCACCCCCATCGGGACAGGCACCGGGGAGCTGTTTTTT. It yields the protein CASTPIGTGTGELFF. Full variable domain (rest looked up from reference TRBV5-1 and TRBJ2-2): KAGVTQTPRYLIKTRGQQVTLSCSPISGHRSVSWYQQTPGQGLQFLFEYFSETQRNKGNFPGRFSGRQFSNSRSEMNVSTLELGDSALYLCASTPIGTGTGELFFGEGSRLTVL.